Below, one TCR beta chain is given with its context. Its antigen is unknown. Being one base from a much bigger clone, this may be a read error. The CDR3 runs to 15 residues. Germline lookup yields CDR1 KGHSH and CDR2 LQKENI. The sample comes from a study of blood T cells in healthy people across ages. Study-level findings and limits: In the absence of known donor CMV status, changes in expanded clonotypes were possibly confounded. Higher diversity, along with more naive CD4+ cells, distinguished long-lived donors from aged donors.

A J-beta primer mix and a sample-barcoded 5' primer were used in a second PCR of roughly 7 to 12 cycles. MiXCR, applied by TCRdb to the 5' RACE reads, yields one record per CDR3 protein. This sample carries 650,000 to 1,000,000 distinct CDR3 sequences, around 36% of them seen once, and the ten largest clones take 10% to 15%. This TCR was recovered from a man younger than 30 in good health. The sample was blood. The chain combines TRBV18 with TRBJ2-5; TRBD1 matches at 9 bases. CDR3 DNA sequence: TGTGCCGGCTCACTACGGACAGGGGCGATGGAGACCCAGTACTTC. It specifies CAGSLRTGAMETQYF.